Listed below are T cell receptor beta chains from one sample, sequenced in a study of blood T cells in healthy people across ages. TCRdb analysed the 5' RACE reads with MiXCR anew, one entry per CDR3 protein. The repertoire holds 500,000 to 650,000 distinct CDR3 sequences, with about 27% as singletons. The same data also contributed to another study, on T cells of mothers and their children.

Sequences were obtained from blood. These receptors were collected from a boy aged 2-9 years in good health. Each CDR3 is given with its conserved first and last residue. The D gene is left open where the match is weak. Size tells how often a clone was seen (once, few, many) or the class of an expanded clone, and some rows leave it out.

clone size: few
J gene: TRBJ2-7
V gene: TRBV10-3
D gene: .
CDR3 protein: CVIGDIYSYEQYF
CDR3 DNA: TGTGTCATCGGGGACATTTACTCCTACGAGCAGTACTTC

clone size: .
J gene: TRBJ2-1
V gene: TRBV24-1
D gene: .
CDR3 protein: CATSDPGTLNEEQFF
CDR3 DNA: TGTGCCACCAGTGATCCCGGGACGTTGAATGAGGAGCAGTTCTTC

clone size: few
J gene: TRBJ2-3
V gene: TRBV10-3
D gene: .
CDR3 protein: CAISESHKSRDTQYF
CDR3 DNA: TGTGCCATCAGTGAGTCTCACAAGTCGAGGGATACGCAGTATTTT

clone size: few
J gene: TRBJ1-5
V gene: TRBV6-5
D gene: .
CDR3 protein: CATQPGGQPQHF
CDR3 DNA: TGTGCCACCCAGCCCGGGGGCCAGCCCCAGCATTTT

clone size: .
J gene: TRBJ2-7
V gene: TRBV3-1
D gene: .
CDR3 protein: CASSQGVVEQYF
CDR3 DNA: TGTGCCAGCAGCCAAGGCGTTGTCGAGCAGTACTTC

clone size: .
J gene: TRBJ1-2
V gene: TRBV20-1
D gene: .
CDR3 protein: CSAAAGGYTF
CDR3 DNA: TGCAGTGCTGCCGCGGGAGGCTACACCTTC

clone size: few
J gene: TRBJ2-6
V gene: TRBV6-2/TRBV6-3
D gene: .
CDR3 protein: CASSSIRGANVLTF
CDR3 DNA: TGTGCCAGCAGTTCGATCAGGGGGGCCAACGTCCTGACTTTC

clone size: .
J gene: TRBJ1-2
V gene: TRBV2
D gene: .
CDR3 protein: CASSEASGAAGGYTF
CDR3 DNA: TGTGCCAGCAGTGAAGCATCTGGGGCAGCGGGAGGCTACACCTTC

clone size: .
J gene: TRBJ2-5
V gene: TRBV5-1
D gene: .
CDR3 protein: CASSPPLGSGQYF
CDR3 DNA: TGCGCCAGCAGCCCACCCCTCGGGAGTGGGCAGTACTTC

clone size: .
J gene: TRBJ2-3
V gene: TRBV11-2
D gene: TRBD2
CDR3 protein: CASSPGLAGGAHTQYF
CDR3 DNA: TGTGCCAGCAGCCCCGGACTAGCGGGGGGGGCACATACGCAGTATTTT

clone size: few
J gene: TRBJ2-7
V gene: TRBV6-1
D gene: .
CDR3 protein: CASSPQGGDAYEQYF
CDR3 DNA: TGTGCCAGCAGTCCCCAGGGGGGTGATGCCTACGAGCAGTACTTC

clone size: few
J gene: TRBJ2-7
V gene: TRBV7-6
D gene: .
CDR3 protein: CASSLGPRQGNRLPYEQYF
CDR3 DNA: TGTGCCAGCAGCTTAGGCCCCAGGCAGGGTAACAGACTACCTTACGAGCAGTACTTC

clone size: .
J gene: TRBJ2-5
V gene: TRBV12-3/TRBV12-4
D gene: TRBD1
CDR3 protein: CASRGTDQETQYF
CDR3 DNA: TGTGCCAGCAGGGGGACAGACCAAGAGACCCAGTACTTC

clone size: .
J gene: TRBJ1-6
V gene: TRBV6-5
D gene: TRBD1
CDR3 protein: CASSYSTGSPLHF
CDR3 DNA: TGTGCCAGCAGTTACTCGACAGGGTCACCCCTCCACTTT

clone size: .
J gene: TRBJ2-5
V gene: TRBV12-3/TRBV12-4
D gene: .
CDR3 protein: CASSLVREKTQYF
CDR3 DNA: TGTGCCAGCAGTTTGGTTCGGGAGAAGACCCAGTACTTC

clone size: .
J gene: TRBJ2-5
V gene: TRBV24-1
D gene: .
CDR3 protein: CATSDLEGLGETQYF
CDR3 DNA: TGTGCCACCAGTGATTTGGAGGGGCTGGGGGAGACCCAGTACTTC

clone size: .
J gene: TRBJ2-7
V gene: TRBV27
D gene: .
CDR3 protein: CASSFSGGRAYEQYF
CDR3 DNA: TGTGCCAGCAGTTTCTCGGGCGGCCGGGCTTACGAGCAGTACTTC

clone size: many
J gene: TRBJ1-4
V gene: TRBV11-2
D gene: TRBD1
CDR3 protein: CASSSWTGGNEKLFF
CDR3 DNA: TGTGCCAGCAGCTCCTGGACAGGAGGGAATGAAAAACTGTTTTTT

clone size: .
J gene: TRBJ2-2
V gene: TRBV20-1
D gene: .
CDR3 protein: CSARSLALTDANTGELFF
CDR3 DNA: TGCAGTGCTAGGTCACTAGCCTTGACCGACGCGAACACCGGGGAGCTGTTTTTT

clone size: .
J gene: TRBJ2-5
V gene: TRBV12-3/TRBV12-4
D gene: TRBD2
CDR3 protein: CASSSHSAGGQYF
CDR3 DNA: TGTGCCAGCAGTTCCCACTCGGCCGGGGGGCAGTACTTC

clone size: .
J gene: TRBJ2-7
V gene: TRBV3-1
D gene: TRBD1
CDR3 protein: CASSSPGTGAEQYF
CDR3 DNA: TGTGCCAGCTCCTCCCCCGGGACAGGGGCCGAGCAGTACTTC

clone size: few
J gene: TRBJ1-2
V gene: TRBV12-3/TRBV12-4
D gene: TRBD1
CDR3 protein: CASSLARTGGGYTF
CDR3 DNA: TGTGCCAGCAGTTTAGCTCGGACAGGGGGAGGCTACACCTTC

clone size: many
J gene: TRBJ2-4
V gene: TRBV29-1
D gene: .
CDR3 protein: CSVDDSGQNIQYF
CDR3 DNA: TGCAGCGTTGACGACAGTGGCCAAAACATTCAGTACTTC

clone size: .
J gene: TRBJ2-3
V gene: TRBV20-1
D gene: TRBD1
CDR3 protein: CSARDQRGRYTDTQYF
CDR3 DNA: TGCAGTGCTAGAGATCAAAGGGGGCGGTACACAGATACGCAGTATTTT

clone size: .
J gene: TRBJ2-1
V gene: TRBV7-6
D gene: .
CDR3 protein: CASSLAQENEQFF
CDR3 DNA: TGTGCCAGCAGCTTAGCACAGGAAAATGAGCAGTTCTTC

clone size: .
J gene: TRBJ2-7
V gene: TRBV5-6
D gene: .
CDR3 protein: CASSLSGRLRDYEQYF
CDR3 DNA: TGTGCCAGCAGCCTTTCGGGTAGGCTCCGAGACTACGAGCAGTACTTC

clone size: many
J gene: TRBJ2-3
V gene: TRBV13
D gene: TRBD2
CDR3 protein: CASSPGLAGAIDTQYF
CDR3 DNA: TGTGCCAGCAGCCCAGGACTAGCGGGAGCGATAGATACGCAGTATTTT

clone size: .
J gene: TRBJ2-5
V gene: TRBV2
D gene: .
CDR3 protein: CASNLGLGETQYF
CDR3 DNA: TGTGCCAGCAACCTGGGGCTGGGAGAGACCCAGTACTTC

clone size: few
J gene: TRBJ1-5
V gene: TRBV18
D gene: .
CDR3 protein: CASSPTRGRDQPQHF
CDR3 DNA: TGTGCCAGCTCACCCACCCGGGGCAGGGATCAGCCCCAGCATTTT

clone size: .
J gene: TRBJ2-5
V gene: TRBV20-1
D gene: TRBD2
CDR3 protein: CSARDRLAGEQETQYF
CDR3 DNA: TGCAGTGCTAGAGACCGACTAGCGGGAGAGCAAGAGACCCAGTACTTC

clone size: few
J gene: TRBJ1-5
V gene: TRBV20-1
D gene: .
CDR3 protein: CSAREIGGGNQPQHF
CDR3 DNA: TGCAGTGCTAGAGAAATAGGTGGGGGGAATCAGCCCCAGCATTTT

clone size: few
J gene: TRBJ2-1
V gene: TRBV29-1
D gene: .
CDR3 protein: CSPLDQYNEQFF
CDR3 DNA: TGCAGCCCCTTGGACCAATACAATGAGCAGTTCTTC

clone size: few
J gene: TRBJ2-2
V gene: TRBV7-3
D gene: .
CDR3 protein: CASSLGTSTGELFF
CDR3 DNA: TGTGCCAGCAGCCTCGGGACATCGACCGGGGAGCTGTTTTTT

clone size: few
J gene: TRBJ2-6
V gene: TRBV20-1
D gene: TRBD1
CDR3 protein: CSARDTGAGANVLTF
CDR3 DNA: TGCAGTGCTAGGGACACAGGGGCCGGGGCCAACGTCCTGACTTTC

clone size: few
J gene: TRBJ1-1
V gene: TRBV11-2
D gene: .
CDR3 protein: CASSTGRGAFF
CDR3 DNA: TGTGCCAGCAGCACCGGACGGGGGGCTTTCTTT

clone size: many
J gene: TRBJ2-3
V gene: TRBV4-1
D gene: .
CDR3 protein: CASSQEPRGSDTQYF
CDR3 DNA: TGCGCCAGCAGCCAAGAACCCCGAGGGTCAGATACGCAGTATTTT

clone size: .
J gene: TRBJ2-1
V gene: TRBV12-3/TRBV12-4
D gene: TRBD2
CDR3 protein: CASSFRSGKETRYF
CDR3 DNA: TGTGCCAGCAGTTTCCGTAGCGGGAAAGAGACCCGGTACTTC

clone size: few
J gene: TRBJ1-6
V gene: TRBV4-1
D gene: TRBD1
CDR3 protein: CASSQTDRASPLHF
CDR3 DNA: TGCGCCAGCAGCCAGACCGACAGGGCTTCACCCCTCCACTTT

clone size: .
J gene: TRBJ2-1
V gene: TRBV27
D gene: .
CDR3 protein: CASSWVQGRGNEQFF
CDR3 DNA: TGTGCCAGCAGTTGGGTTCAGGGTAGGGGTAATGAGCAGTTCTTC

clone size: .
J gene: TRBJ2-7
V gene: TRBV24-1
D gene: .
CDR3 protein: CATSDGRGDEQYF
CDR3 DNA: TGTGCCACCAGTGACGGGAGAGGCGACGAGCAGTACTTC

clone size: few
J gene: TRBJ2-3
V gene: TRBV10-3
D gene: .
CDR3 protein: CAISDVVEWGTDTQYF
CDR3 DNA: TGTGCCATCAGTGATGTTGTTGAGTGGGGCACAGATACGCAGTATTTT

clone size: once
J gene: TRBJ2-7
V gene: TRBV20-1
D gene: .
CDR3 protein: CSALTGPSRWGEQYF
CDR3 DNA: TGCAGTGCCTTGACCGGCCCCTCGAGATGGGGCGAGCAGTACTTC

clone size: few
J gene: TRBJ2-4
V gene: TRBV20-1
D gene: .
CDR3 protein: CSAPTIAKNIQYF
CDR3 DNA: TGCAGTGCACCAACAATAGCCAAAAACATTCAGTACTTC

clone size: few
J gene: TRBJ2-2
V gene: TRBV5-1
D gene: TRBD2
CDR3 protein: CASSPGLAGFNTGELFF
CDR3 DNA: TGCGCCAGCAGCCCCGGACTAGCGGGGTTTAACACCGGGGAGCTGTTTTTT

clone size: .
J gene: TRBJ1-6
V gene: TRBV14
D gene: TRBD1
CDR3 protein: CASSQSGQGFYNSPLHF
CDR3 DNA: TGTGCCAGCAGCCAAAGTGGACAGGGCTTTTATAATTCACCCCTCCACTTT

clone size: .
J gene: TRBJ2-5
V gene: TRBV20-1
D gene: TRBD2
CDR3 protein: CSAEGLTGGLETQYF
CDR3 DNA: TGCAGTGCTGAGGGACTAACGGGAGGGCTAGAGACCCAGTACTTC

clone size: .
J gene: TRBJ2-2
V gene: TRBV6-2/TRBV6-3
D gene: TRBD2
CDR3 protein: CASSLAGDKGGELFF
CDR3 DNA: TGTGCCAGCAGCTTAGCGGGAGATAAGGGCGGGGAGCTGTTTTTT

clone size: few
J gene: TRBJ2-2
V gene: TRBV6-6
D gene: TRBD2
CDR3 protein: CASSWEREGSGELFF
CDR3 DNA: TGTGCCAGCAGTTGGGAGCGGGAGGGGTCCGGGGAGCTGTTTTTT

clone size: few
J gene: TRBJ2-5
V gene: TRBV3-1
D gene: .
CDR3 protein: CASSHGGIQETQYF
CDR3 DNA: TGTGCCAGCAGCCACGGCGGGATCCAAGAGACCCAGTACTTC

clone size: .
J gene: TRBJ2-7
V gene: TRBV7-8
D gene: .
CDR3 protein: CASSRKRPRDEQYF
CDR3 DNA: TGTGCCAGCAGCCGAAAAAGACCTCGAGACGAGCAGTACTTC

clone size: .
J gene: TRBJ1-1
V gene: TRBV4-1
D gene: .
CDR3 protein: CASSQADRQAEAFF
CDR3 DNA: TGCGCCAGCAGCCAGGCCGACAGGCAGGCTGAAGCTTTCTTT

clone size: .
J gene: TRBJ2-1
V gene: TRBV3-1
D gene: .
CDR3 protein: CASSPEFGPYNEQFF
CDR3 DNA: TGTGCCAGCAGCCCTGAGTTCGGGCCCTACAATGAGCAGTTCTTC

clone size: .
J gene: TRBJ2-5
V gene: TRBV4-1
D gene: .
CDR3 protein: CASSQDSGGHAPETQYF
CDR3 DNA: TGCGCCAGCAGCCAAGATTCTGGGGGCCACGCTCCAGAGACCCAGTACTTC

clone size: .
J gene: TRBJ2-5
V gene: TRBV29-1
D gene: TRBD2
CDR3 protein: CSVERSRASGETQYF
CDR3 DNA: TGCAGCGTTGAGCGGAGCAGGGCTAGCGGAGAGACCCAGTACTTC